This T cell receptor beta chain was recorded in a study of CD8 T cells in Susac syndrome. Random hexamers served to reverse transcribe roughly 0.5 to 1 ug RNA. An immunoSEQ multiplex PCR amplified TCR beta CDR3 over 54 Vbeta and 13 Jbeta. MiXCR was run by TCRdb on the immunoSEQ multiplex PCR reads, yielding one entry per CDR3 protein. The sample holds under 200,000 distinct CDR3 sequences; 85% to 95% are singletons and the top ten take around 0.093%. Negative magnetic isolation gave CD8+ and CD4+ cells; FACS enriched CD8+ TEMRA. The V end was cut by 7 bases, the J end by 1 base, with 16 bases between. CDR1 is SQVTM and CDR2 is ANQGSEA in the germline V gene. The CDR3 length is 14 residues.

The TCR sequence derives from a human donor in good health. This rearrangement joins TRBV29-1 to TRBJ1-1, with a possible D match to TRBD1 (5 bases). Input material: CD4+ T cells from PBMCs. In DNA, the CDR3 is TGCAGCGCCCGAGACAGTCATCCGAACACTGAAGCTTTCTTT. This sequence encodes CSARDSHPNTEAFF.